This TCR beta chain was recovered during a study of T cells in localized non-small cell lung cancer. Study observations and caveats: Median approximately 50 top-100 tumor clones were shared with paired adjacent lung. The study linked higher blood T cell density to longer overall survival. Sequencing involved a lone tumor region, leaving heterogeneity possible. Uninvolved adjacent lung showed the highest T cell clonality, exceeding tumor.

The trim removed 0 bases at V and 7 bases at J, leaving 14 bases unmatched. The CDR3 is made up of 17 amino acids. Germline V gene data show CDR1 as SGDLS and CDR2 as YYNGEE. TCRdb's table, derived via immunoSEQ multiplex PCR, lists solely in-frame clones and lacks some. The sample holds 45,000 to 55,000 clones, 60% to 85% seen once. Concerning this clone: Its antigen is still unknown.

This receptor was obtained from a man aged 35-69 years with stage I squamous cell lung carcinoma. The chain recombines TRBV9 with TRBJ2-7; 9 nucleotides agree with TRBD1. The specimen was peripheral blood, collected before any cancer treatment. CDR3 loop: CASSVGAEGTGWEEQYF. DNA of the CDR3: TGTGCCAGCAGCGTAGGCGCCGAGGGGACAGGGTGGGAAGAGCAGTACTTC.